This entry features one T cell receptor beta chain sequence. Antigen: not known. The data belong to a study of cytomegalovirus exposure and HLA in healthy donors. Points from the study as a whole: The study listed some 160 cytomegalovirus-associated TCR beta chains.

Germline V CDR1 and CDR2: SGHTA, FQGNSA. The CDR3 is 15 residues long. V was trimmed by 6 bases and J by 6 bases, leaving 18 bases between them. It was with 60 Vbeta and 13 Jbeta primers that the PCR ran. Original processing notes: Approximately 72 million unique TCR beta chains, about 11 million of them shared, were counted by a later analysis. Here immunoSEQ multiplex PCR was the method, and the copy in TCRdb shows in-frame clones only, minus some. The V and J calls and the clone size are those of that table, but D and trimming were determined from the DNA. The sample lists 110,000 or so clones; approximately 80% were seen once.

The receptor's source is a man aged 35 to 55 in good health and CMV-seropositive. The chain links TRBV7-2 to TRBJ2-1, with D perhaps matching TRBD1 (5 bases). The sample consisted of PBMCs. This chain's CDR3 is CASSSQGSPANEQFF. The CDR3 DNA sequence: TGTGCCAGCAGTTCCCAGGGTAGCCCTGCCAATGAGCAGTTCTTC.